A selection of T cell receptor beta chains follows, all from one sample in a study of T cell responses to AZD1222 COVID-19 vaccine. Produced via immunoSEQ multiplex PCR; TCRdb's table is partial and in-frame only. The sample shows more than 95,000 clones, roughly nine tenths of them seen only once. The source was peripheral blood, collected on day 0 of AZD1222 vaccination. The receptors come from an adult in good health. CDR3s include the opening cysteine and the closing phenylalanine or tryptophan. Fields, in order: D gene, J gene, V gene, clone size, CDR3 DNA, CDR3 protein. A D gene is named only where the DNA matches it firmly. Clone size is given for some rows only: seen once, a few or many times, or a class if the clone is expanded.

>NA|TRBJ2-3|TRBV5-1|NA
TGCGCCAGCAGCTTGGCGGGGGAGTGGACAGATACGCAGTATTTT
CASSLAGEWTDTQYF
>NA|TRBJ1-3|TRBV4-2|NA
TGTGCCAGCAGCCAAGACAGACAAATGGGCACCATATATTTT
CASSQDRQMGTIYF
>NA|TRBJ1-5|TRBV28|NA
TGTGCCAGTTATGGGGGGTTGGGGCAGCCCCAGCATTTT
CASYGGLGQPQHF
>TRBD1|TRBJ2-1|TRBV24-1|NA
TGTGCCACCAGTGATTTGACAGGGGCCTCCTACAATGAGCAGTTCTTC
CATSDLTGASYNEQFF
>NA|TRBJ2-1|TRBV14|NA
TGTGCCAGCAGCCAAGTGAGTGGGCAGCAGTTCTTC
CASSQVSGQQFF
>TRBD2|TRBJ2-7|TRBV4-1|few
TGCGCCAGCAGCCAAGATTGGAGGGCGACTAGCGTCTACGAGCAGTACTTC
CASSQDWRATSVYEQYF
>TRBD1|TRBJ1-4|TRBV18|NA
TGTGCCAGCTCACCCAGACAGGGGAGTGGTAATGAAAAACTGTTTTTT
CASSPRQGSGNEKLFF
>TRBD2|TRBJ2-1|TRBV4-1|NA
TGCGCCAGCAGCCAGCTAGCGGGGGTTGGCAATGAGCAGTTCTTC
CASSQLAGVGNEQFF
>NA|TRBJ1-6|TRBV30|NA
TGTGCCTGGAGTGCACTACGGGATCCCGTTAATTCACCCCTCCACTTT
CAWSALRDPVNSPLHF
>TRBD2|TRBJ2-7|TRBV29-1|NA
TGCAGCGTTTCCCGGGGGGATGGTTACGAGCAGTACTTC
CSVSRGDGYEQYF
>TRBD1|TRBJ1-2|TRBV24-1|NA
TGTGCCACCCAACAGGGGGATAACTATGGCTACACCTTC
CATQQGDNYGYTF
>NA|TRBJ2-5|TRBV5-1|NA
TGCGCCAGCAGGAAGGATCTTGGCGGGACCCAGTACTTC
CASRKDLGGTQYF
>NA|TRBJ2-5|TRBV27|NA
TGTGCCAGCAGCCCCAGCTTCATAAAGACCCAGTACTTC
CASSPSFIKTQYF
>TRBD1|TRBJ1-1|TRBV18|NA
TGTGCCAGCCGTGAGACAGGGGGCGGAAGGAACACTGAAGCTTTCTTT
CASRETGGGRNTEAFF
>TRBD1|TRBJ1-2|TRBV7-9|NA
TGTGCCAGCAGCTTTGAGGGACAGGGGTCACGTTGGTCAGGCTACACCTTC
CASSFEGQGSRWSGYTF
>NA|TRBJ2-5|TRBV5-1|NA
TGCGCCAGCAGCTTGGGGCAGGGGTCGGGGACCCAGTACTTC
CASSLGQGSGTQYF